This T cell receptor beta chain was found in a study of blood T cell repertoires in COVID-19 (dated by TCRdb to about 2020). A note on the overall study: The collaborator samples originated in the United States, Italy and Spain and spanned the acute and convalescent phases of COVID-19. The material from the prospective study consisted of cDNA or gDNA derived from T cells, B-cell-depleted T cells, or PBMCs. Deeply sampled blood TCRbeta repertoires from subjects exposed to, actively infected with, or recovered from COVID-19 were included in the dataset. The repertoires were released in a freely available public database intended as a resource for research on the immune response to SARS-CoV-2. Samples were obtained from the ongoing ImmuneRACE study (first 160 participants) and from 1,200 or so subjects provided by 6 global collaborators. Sample metadata almost always included a de-identified subject ID, COVID-19 status, age in years and sex. Where HLA class I and class II types were available, the types were taken from metadata supplied by the sample provider, not from assay-based typing. Findings and caveats that apply to the study as a whole: How much clinical and demographic metadata was included differed by source and by participant, and the metadata was provided uncurated.

CDR1 and CDR2 are read off the germline V gene (reference sequence) as LNHDA and SQIVND. The junction shows trimming of 1 base on V and 6 bases on J, and the gene matches do not reach 11 bases of it. The cysteine opens and the phenylalanine closes a CDR3 of 16 amino acids. Only the CDR3 region is kept as DNA, spanning 48 bases read in frame from base 1. As to this clone: The target of this receptor is not known. No much larger clonotype is one base removed from it; base qualities were not supplied.

TCRbeta CDR3 regions were amplified from genomic DNA using the immunoSEQ Assay, a bias-controlled multiplex PCR. Concerning the study's data processing: Within the assay, amplification of reference gene primers was used to estimate how many nucleated cells each sample contained. Sequence reads were collapsed and filtered to measure the absolute abundance of every unique TCRbeta CDR3 rearrangement. For each sample, productive Simpson clonality was calculated as the square root of Simpson's diversity index across productive rearrangements. Entries here come from immuneACCESS through TCRdb and include only in-frame sequences with V and J called. Some clones fail to appear in such tables; in the studies checked, an unresolved V gene covers under half of the shortfall, and the cause of the remainder is unknown. V and J calls and clone size follow that table, whereas D and trimming were derived from the DNA. This sample has 65,000 to 85,000 clones in its table, and about nine tenths of those were observed once. About 2.5% of the sample lies in the top ten.

Each collaborating institution followed its own protocols to collect whole blood in K2EDTA tubes. Collaborator samples were shipped for TCRbeta analysis as frozen whole blood, isolated PBMCs, or DNA extracted from either sample type. Material: peripheral blood. The chain was built from TRBV19 and TRBJ1-2, with 7 bases matching TRBD1. This clonotype was obtained from a human donor in a cohort sampled during active COVID-19. CDR3 sequence: CASSIGAPGQIHGYTF. In nucleotides, the sequence is TGTGCCAGTAGTATAGGGGCCCCGGGACAGATTCATGGCTACACCTTC.